Below, 3 T cell receptor beta chains from the same sample are listed, as sequenced in a study of beta chain features in type 1 diabetes. The study reverse transcribed the entire isolated RNA, so it sequenced expressed TCRB transcripts. This table comes from immunoSEQ multiplex PCR, and its TCRdb copy is limited to in-frame clones, with some not included. The sample comprises under 450,000 clones, about 15% of which are singletons, and 0.035% to 0.04% rests with the top ten. The source material was naive CD4+ T cells from blood. Every receptor here comes from a man aged 30 to 45 in good health.

This clone was counted a few times. The V and J genes are TRBV5-4 and TRBJ2-6; 7 bases map to TRBD1. The CDR3 is made up of 16 amino acids. CDR1 and CDR2 (germline): SGHNT, YYREEE (reference sequence). V lost 5 bases and J lost 3; bases outside the gene matches: 8. In DNA form, the CDR3 reads TGTGCCAGCAGGGGGTCACAGGGGCTTGGGGCCAACGTCCTGACTTTC. Amino acids: CASRGSQGLGANVLTF.

The chain has TRBV7-2 and TRBJ2-3, with 7 bases lining up with TRBD1. From germline, CDR1 is SGHTA and CDR2 FQGNSA. The CDR3 has 13 amino acids. V lost 10 bases and J lost 8; bases outside the gene matches: 12. The CDR3 nucleotides are TGTGCCATCTATGGGACAGCAAAACCTACGCAGTATTTT. Its protein is CAIYGTAKPTQYF.

This clone was seen a handful of times. The V call is TRBV10-3, the J call TRBJ2-7; no clear D gene. From germline, CDR1 is ENHRY and CDR2 SYGVKD. V was cut by 7 bases and J by 5 bases, with 3 bases left in between. The CDR3 has 9 amino acids. CDR3 in DNA: TGTGCCATCAACCACGAGCAGTACGTC. This gives the protein CAINHEQYV.